The 10 T cell receptor beta chains given below trace back to one sample, sequenced in a study of long-term antiretroviral therapy in people with HIV. This was the immunoSEQ v3.0 assay at survey level. Profiling relied on immunoSEQ multiplex PCR, and the TCRdb table lists in-frame clones only, not all of them. The sample contains roughly 28,000 clones, roughly 90% of which appear only once. The sample in question was unsorted PBMCs, obtained 1.8 years after starting antiretroviral therapy. The receptor source for this set is a woman younger than 30 with HIV.

This chain links TRBV5-1 with TRBJ2-1; the D is unclear. V was clipped by 6 bases and J by 8 bases, with 12 bases between them. This CDR3 comprises 12 residues. CDR1 and CDR2 from the germline V gene are SGHRS and YFSETQ. The CDR3 DNA follows: TGCGCCAGCACAGAAGCCGGCGATGAGCAGTTCTTC. This encodes CASTEAGDEQFF.

The chain employs TRBV7-8 and TRBJ2-7; 10 nucleotides agree with TRBD2. The CDR3 totals 15 residues. Germline V CDR1 and CDR2: SGHVS, FQNEAQ. V lost 1 base, J lost 7 bases, and 7 bases stayed unmatched. The CDR3 spells CASSLVSSGSSEQYF. The CDR3 DNA follows: TGTGCCAGCAGCTTAGTTTCTAGCGGGAGTAGTGAGCAGTACTTC.

V is TRBV11-2 and J is TRBJ2-1; D ambiguous. The V and J ends lost 3 bases and 5 bases respectively, with 11 bases between them. The CDR3 runs to 14 residues. The V gene's germline CDR1 is SGHAT and CDR2 FQNNGV. In nucleotides, the CDR3 is TGTGCCAGCAGCTTCGGCCTAGTTGACAATGAGCAGTTCTTC. It is translated as CASSFGLVDNEQFF.

The J gene is TRBJ1-4, the V gene TRBV4-3; D is undetermined. Trimming took 7 bases from V and 8 from J, leaving 23 bases between them. The germline gives CDR1 LGHNA, CDR2 YSLEER. The length of the CDR3 is 16 residues. This CDR3 is CASTASRSWSGEKLFF. The CDR3 coding sequence is TGCGCCAGCACCGCCTCGAGGAGTTGGAGCGGGGAAAAACTGTTTTTT.

The rearrangement uses TRBV28 and TRBJ2-7; D may be TRBD1 (5 bases). The CDR3 runs to 14 residues. V lost 2 bases and J 3 bases, leaving 11 bases between the germline ends. Looked up from germline, CDR1 is MDHEN and CDR2 is SYDVKM. The CDR3 reads CASSLNQGLYEQYF. CDR3 in DNA: TGTGCCAGCAGTTTAAATCAGGGTCTCTACGAGCAGTACTTC.

This chain connects TRBV7-3 to TRBJ2-1, with unresolved D. There are 14 residues in the CDR3. Germline V gene sequence: CDR1 SGHTA, CDR2 FQGTGA. V was shortened by 3 bases and J by 5 bases, with 11 bases between the two germline ends. CDR3 sequence: CASSFDSLHNEQFF. CDR3 nucleotide sequence: TGTGCCAGCAGCTTTGATTCCCTCCACAATGAGCAGTTCTTC.

In this sample, this clone turned up once. This chain links TRBV27 with TRBJ1-4; D is ambiguous. V lost 4 bases to trimming and J lost 5 bases, with 8 bases between them. Germline V gives CDR1 MNHEY, CDR2 SMNVEV (reference sequence). The CDR3 length is 13 residues. CDR3 bases: TGTGCCAGCAGTTCTCCCGGGAATGAAAAACTGTTTTTT. Its translation is CASSSPGNEKLFF.

In its sample, this clone was seen once. The chain couples TRBV4-3 to TRBJ1-2; TRBD1 aligns across 8 bases. The V and J ends lost 0 bases and 8 bases, in that order; junction bases with no gene match: 8. Per the germline V gene, CDR1 is LGHNA and CDR2 is YSLEER. This CDR3 spans 15 amino acids. CDR3: CASSQDQQGAGGYTF. The CDR3 DNA reads as TGCGCCAGCAGCCAAGATCAGCAGGGGGCGGGCGGCTACACCTTC.

This clone was seen just once. The V and J genes are TRBV28 and TRBJ2-2; D remains unclear. Per the germline V gene, CDR1 is MDHEN and CDR2 is SYDVKM. V lost 6 bases to trimming and J lost 7 bases, with 24 bases between them. The CDR3 totals 17 residues. CDR3 nucleotides: TGTGCCAGCAGATTGCCATGGTTTAGGGCTGAGTACGGGGAGCTGTTTTTT. It specifies CASRLPWFRAEYGELFF.

This chain connects TRBV5-1 to TRBJ2-3, with D tentatively TRBD1 or TRBD2 (5 bases each). The CDR3 extends over 15 amino acids. Per germline, CDR1 SGHRS and CDR2 YFSETQ. The V end lost 0 bases, the J end lost 5 bases, and 13 bases lay between the germline ends. The CDR3 is CASSLGGAERDTQYF. In DNA form, the CDR3 reads TGCGCCAGCAGCTTGGGAGGGGCGGAGAGAGATACGCAGTATTTT.